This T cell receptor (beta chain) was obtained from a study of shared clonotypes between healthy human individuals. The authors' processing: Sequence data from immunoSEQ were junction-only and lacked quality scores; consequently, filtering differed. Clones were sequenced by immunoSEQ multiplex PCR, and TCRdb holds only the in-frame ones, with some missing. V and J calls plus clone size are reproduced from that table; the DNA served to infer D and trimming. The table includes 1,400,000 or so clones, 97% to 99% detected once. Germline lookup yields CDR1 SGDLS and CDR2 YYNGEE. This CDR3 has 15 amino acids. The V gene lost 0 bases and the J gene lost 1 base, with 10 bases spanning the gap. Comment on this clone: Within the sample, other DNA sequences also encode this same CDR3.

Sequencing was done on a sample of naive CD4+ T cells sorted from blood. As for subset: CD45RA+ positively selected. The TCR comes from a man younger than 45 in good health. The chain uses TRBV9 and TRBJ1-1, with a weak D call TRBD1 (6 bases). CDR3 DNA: TGTGCCAGCAGCGTAGATCCAGGGGAGAACACTGAAGCTTTCTTT. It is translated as CASSVDPGENTEAFF.